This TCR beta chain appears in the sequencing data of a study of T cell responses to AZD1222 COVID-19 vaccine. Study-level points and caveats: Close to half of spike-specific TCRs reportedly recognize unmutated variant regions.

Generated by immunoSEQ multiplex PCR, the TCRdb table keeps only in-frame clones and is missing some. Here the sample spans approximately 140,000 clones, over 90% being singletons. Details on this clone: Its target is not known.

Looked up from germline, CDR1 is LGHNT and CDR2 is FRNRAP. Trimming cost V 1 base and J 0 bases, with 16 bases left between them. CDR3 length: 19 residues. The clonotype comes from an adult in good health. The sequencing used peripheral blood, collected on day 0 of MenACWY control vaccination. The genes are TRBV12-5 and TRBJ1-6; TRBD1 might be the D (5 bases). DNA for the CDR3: TGTGCTAGTGGTTTGGCCCTGACGGGGGAAAGCTCCTATAATTCACCCCTCCACTTT. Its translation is CASGLALTGESSYNSPLHF.